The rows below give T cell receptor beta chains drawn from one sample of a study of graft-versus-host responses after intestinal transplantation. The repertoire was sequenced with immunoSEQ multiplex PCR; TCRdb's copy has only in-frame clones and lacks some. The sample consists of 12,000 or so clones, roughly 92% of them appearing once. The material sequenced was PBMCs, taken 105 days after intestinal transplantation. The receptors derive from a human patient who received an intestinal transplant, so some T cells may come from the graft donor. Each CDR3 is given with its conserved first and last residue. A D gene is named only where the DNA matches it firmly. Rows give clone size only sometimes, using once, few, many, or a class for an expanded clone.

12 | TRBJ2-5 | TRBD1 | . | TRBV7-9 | CASSRQGETQYF | TGTGCCAGCAGCCGACAGGGAGAGACCCAGTACTTC
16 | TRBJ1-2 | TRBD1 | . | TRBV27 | CASSLSDSGTGGGYTF | TGTGCCAGCAGTTTATCTGACTCCGGGACAGGGGGCGGCTACACCTTC
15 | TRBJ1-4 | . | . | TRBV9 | CASSATGTTNEKLFF | TGTGCCAGCAGCGCCACAGGTACAACTAATGAAAAACTGTTTTTT
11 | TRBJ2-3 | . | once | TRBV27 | CASSYGDTQYF | TGTGCCAGCAGTTACGGGGATACGCAGTATTTT
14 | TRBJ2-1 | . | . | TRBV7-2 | CASSYMKASGEQFF | TGTGCCAGCAGCTATATGAAAGCATCCGGTGAGCAGTTCTTC
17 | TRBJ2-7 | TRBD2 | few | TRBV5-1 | CASSLRGTSGGSYEQYF | TGCGCCAGCAGCTTGCGGGGGACTAGCGGGGGAAGCTACGAGCAGTACTTC
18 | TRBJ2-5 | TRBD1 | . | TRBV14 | CASSQRAGTGFYQETQYF | TGTGCCAGCAGCCAACGGGCCGGGACAGGGTTCTATCAAGAGACCCAGTACTTC
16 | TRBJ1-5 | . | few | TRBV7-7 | CASRSDSLRGNQPQHF | TGTGCCAGCAGATCGGACAGTCTCAGGGGCAATCAGCCCCAGCATTTT
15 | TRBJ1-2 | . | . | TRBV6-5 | CASSYGADLNYGYTF | TGTGCCAGCAGTTACGGGGCAGACCTTAACTATGGCTACACCTTC
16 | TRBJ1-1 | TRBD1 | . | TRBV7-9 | CASSLRGQDLNTEAFF | TGTGCCAGCAGCCTTCGGGGACAGGATTTGAACACTGAAGCTTTCTTT
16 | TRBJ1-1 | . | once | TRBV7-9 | CASSPTQGLQNTEAFF | TGTGCCAGCAGCCCGACACAGGGCTTACAGAACACTGAAGCTTTCTTT
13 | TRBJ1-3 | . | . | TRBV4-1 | CASSQGAGNTIYF | TGCGCCAGCAGCCAAGGGGCCGGAAACACCATATATTTT
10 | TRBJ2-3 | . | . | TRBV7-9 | CASSNGQQYF | TGTGCCAGCAGTAATGGACAGCAGTATTTT
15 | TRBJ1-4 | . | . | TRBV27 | CASSLRGFGNEKLFF | TGTGCCAGCAGTTTAAGGGGGTTTGGTAATGAAAAACTGTTTTTT
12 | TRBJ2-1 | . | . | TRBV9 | CASSGDNAEQFF | TGTGCCAGCAGCGGGGACAATGCGGAGCAGTTCTTC
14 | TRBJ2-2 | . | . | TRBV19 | CASSVSLGAGELFF | TGTGCCAGTAGTGTGTCCCTAGGGGCCGGGGAGCTGTTTTTT
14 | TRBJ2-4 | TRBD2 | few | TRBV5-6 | CASSLWGGKNIQYF | TGTGCCAGCAGCTTGTGGGGGGGCAAAAACATTCAGTACTTC
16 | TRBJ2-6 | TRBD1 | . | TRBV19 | CASSGTGGSGANVLTF | TGTGCCAGTAGTGGGACAGGGGGCTCTGGGGCCAACGTCCTGACTTTC
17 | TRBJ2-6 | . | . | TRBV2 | CASSPPYKFSGANVLTF | TGTGCCAGCAGTCCTCCTTACAAGTTCTCTGGGGCCAACGTCCTGACTTTC
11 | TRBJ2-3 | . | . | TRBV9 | CASSSSDTQYF | TGTGCCAGCAGCTCTTCAGATACGCAGTATTTT